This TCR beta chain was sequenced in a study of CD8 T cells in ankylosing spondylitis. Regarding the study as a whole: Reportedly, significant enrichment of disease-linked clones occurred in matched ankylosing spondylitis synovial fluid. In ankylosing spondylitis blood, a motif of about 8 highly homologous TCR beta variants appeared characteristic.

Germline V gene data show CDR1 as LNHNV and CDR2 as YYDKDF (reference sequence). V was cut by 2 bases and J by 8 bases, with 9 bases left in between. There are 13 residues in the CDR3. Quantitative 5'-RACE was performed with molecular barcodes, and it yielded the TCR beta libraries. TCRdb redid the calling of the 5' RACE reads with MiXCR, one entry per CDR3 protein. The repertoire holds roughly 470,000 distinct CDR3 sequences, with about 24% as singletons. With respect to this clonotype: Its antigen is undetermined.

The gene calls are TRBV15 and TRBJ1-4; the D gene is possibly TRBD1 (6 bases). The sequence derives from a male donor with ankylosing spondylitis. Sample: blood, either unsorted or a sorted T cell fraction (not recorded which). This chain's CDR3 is CATSRRQDEKLFF. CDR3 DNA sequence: TGTGCCACCAGCAGAAGACAGGACGAAAAACTGTTTTTT.